Listed here are 29 T cell receptor beta chains from one sample, sequenced in a study of T cells in Graves' hyperthyroidism and ophthalmopathy. Using RNA transcripts as the source, TCR beta CDR3 regions were amplified. The HTBI primer set served for first-round RT-PCR of the TCR CDR3. TCRdb used MiXCR to reprocess the multiplex PCR reads, holding one entry per CDR3 protein. The sample has around 280,000 distinct CDR3 sequences, roughly 14% seen once. Sequencing was performed on blood. The source is a woman aged 30 to 39 with Graves' hyperthyroidism that later progressed to Graves' ophthalmopathy.

V and J are TRBV19 and TRBJ1-5; D gene ambiguous. The CDR3 contains 12 residues. Trimming stripped 8 bases from V and 4 bases from J, with 9 bases between. Germline CDR1 and CDR2: LNHDA and SQIVND (reference sequence). The CDR3 bases are TGTGCCAGTCTGGGCGGGAATCAGCCCCAGCATTTT. This codes for CASLGGNQPQHF.

This clonotype was counted ten times or more. The chain recombines TRBV3-1 with TRBJ1-2; the D gene is possibly TRBD1 (6 bases). Trimming cost V 0 bases and J 6 bases, with 20 bases left between them. The CDR3 has 17 amino acids. Germline CDR1 is LGHDT and CDR2 is YNNKEL (reference sequence). In DNA form, the CDR3 reads TGTGCCAGCAGCCAAGAGGAGTGGCGGGGGCGCGCGGATGGCTACACCTTC. Translated, it gives CASSQEEWRGRADGYTF.

The sample holds many counts of this clonotype. The J gene is TRBJ2-7, the V gene TRBV7-2, with a possible D match to TRBD1 (6 bases). Trimming removed 0 bases at V and 8 bases at J, with 11 bases between. Germline-derived CDR1 and CDR2 are SGHTA and FQGNSA. This CDR3 is built from 13 residues. The CDR3 DNA follows: TGTGCCAGCAGCTTAGCCGACAGGCCGCAGCAGTACTTC. Residues: CASSLADRPQQYF.

This clonotype has only a few counts. The chain employs TRBV19 and TRBJ2-7, with D hard to call. The CDR3 is 15 amino acids. CDR1 is LNHDA, CDR2 SQIVND, per germline (reference sequence). Trimming cost V 6 bases and J 5 bases, with 20 bases left between them. The CDR3 spells CASSLTGPPWNEQYF. CDR3 DNA: TGTGCCAGTAGCTTAACCGGGCCTCCGTGGAACGAGCAGTACTTC.

This rearrangement joins TRBV5-4 to TRBJ1-4, with D possibly matching TRBD1 (6 bases). Germline V CDR1 and CDR2: SGHNT, YYREEE (reference sequence). V lost 0 bases and J 8 bases, leaving 11 bases between the germline ends. This CDR3 is 14 amino acids long. CDR3 DNA sequence: TGTGCCAGCAGCTTGGCTCAGGGACAAGAAAAACTGTTTTTT. Its protein is CASSLAQGQEKLFF.

This clonotype has ten or more counts. This chain connects TRBV10-3 to TRBJ2-1, with TRBD2 identical over 14 bases. The germline CDR1 and CDR2 sequences are ENHRY and SYGVKD. CDR3 length: 14 residues. The V segment lost 7 bases and the J segment 9 bases; nucleotides outside the gene matches: 5. The CDR3 reads CAITSGLAGGEQFF. CDR3 coding DNA: TGTGCCATCACCAGCGGACTAGCGGGAGGTGAGCAGTTCTTC.

The genes are TRBV27 and TRBJ1-6; D uncertain. The CDR3 contains 12 residues. Germline values: CDR1 MNHEY, CDR2 SMNVEV (reference sequence). V lost 5 bases and J 6 bases, leaving 5 bases between the germline ends. Here the CDR3 DNA reads TGTGCCAGCAGTCCAACTAATTCACCCCTCCACTTT. The encoded protein is CASSPTNSPLHF.

This clonotype has ten or more counts. V is TRBV24-1 and J is TRBJ2-1; 7 nucleotides line up with TRBD2. The CDR3 extends over 16 amino acids. The germline CDR1 and CDR2 sequences are KGHDR and SFDVKD. V lost 4 bases to trimming and J lost 6 bases; unmatched junction nucleotides: 11. The CDR3 here is CATSDPSAGKVNEQFF. The DNA of the CDR3 is TGTGCCACCAGTGACCCCTCAGCGGGAAAGGTCAATGAGCAGTTCTTC.

The V call is TRBV6-1, the J call TRBJ2-1; D gene uncertain. This CDR3 contains 15 residues. The V gene's germline CDR1 is MNHNS and CDR2 SASEGT. With 5 bases removed from V and 1 base from J, the gap between germline ends came to 12 bases. The CDR3 DNA reads as TGTGCCAGCAGTTTTAGGAGAACTTCCTACAATGAGCAGTTCTTC. Protein sequence: CASSFRRTSYNEQFF.

This clonotype was seen ten or more times. V is TRBV19 and J is TRBJ1-2, with 8 bases lining up with TRBD1. V trimming: 5 bases; J trimming: 4 bases; junction bases outside the gene matches: 9. Germline CDR1 LNHDA, CDR2 SQIVND (reference sequence). The CDR3 has 15 amino acids. Here the CDR3 DNA reads TGTGCCAGTAGTCCATGGACAGGGAGGAGCTATGGCTACACCTTC. Translating it yields CASSPWTGRSYGYTF.

The J gene is TRBJ1-2, the V gene TRBV20-1, with D possibly TRBD1 on 5 matching bases. Trimming shortened V by 6 bases and J by 8 bases, and 16 bases separated the two germline ends. This CDR3 is 12 amino acids long. The germline gives CDR1 DFQATT, CDR2 SNEGSKA (reference sequence). CDR3 sequence: CSAGGSVGGYTF. The CDR3 nucleotides are TGCAGTGCGGGGGGGTCGGTCGGCGGCTACACCTTC.

This chain uses TRBV29-1 with TRBJ2-1; D may be TRBD2 (5 bases). V shed 5 bases and J shed 0 bases, with 14 bases lying between them. The germline V gene has CDR1 SQVTM and CDR2 ANQGSEA. The length of the CDR3 is 15 residues. DNA of the CDR3: TGCAGCGTTCACTTCCGACGGGGCTCCTACAATGAGCAGTTCTTC. Protein: CSVHFRRGSYNEQFF.

This rearrangement joins TRBV27 to TRBJ2-7; TRBD2 is a possible D gene (6 bases). Germline V gene sequence: CDR1 MNHEY, CDR2 SMNVEV (reference sequence). This CDR3 has 13 residues. Deletions cut 3 bases from V and 3 bases from J, with 9 bases between. The CDR3 bases are TGTGCCAGCAGTTTGGGACTGAACTACGAGCAGTACTTC. Translated, it gives CASSLGLNYEQYF.

This clonotype was seen more than once but under ten times. Germline is not matched at one junction end, which may reflect a read error. This sequence joins TRBV7-9 and TRBJ2-1; D tentatively fits TRBD1 or TRBD2 (5 bases each). Looked up from germline, CDR1 is SEHNR and CDR2 is FQNEAQ (reference sequence). The CDR3 totals 13 residues. The CDR3 nucleotides are TGTGCCAGCAGCCCTCGACACGGGGCTGATCAGTGCTTC. This sequence encodes CASSPRHGADQCF. The full variable domain, its missing parts supplied by reference TRBV7-9 and TRBJ2-1, is DTGVSQNPRHKITKRGQNVTFRCDPISEHNRLYWYRQTLGQGPEFLTYFQNEAQLEKSRLLSDRFSAERPKGSFSTLEIQRTEQGDSAMYLCASSPRHGADQCFGPGTRLTVL.

This clonotype was counted ten times or more. The genes are TRBV20-1 and TRBJ1-1; D is perhaps TRBD1 (5 bases). The length of the CDR3 is 14 residues. Germline V lookup: CDR1 DFQATT, CDR2 SNEGSKA (reference sequence). Trimming cost V 5 bases and J 1 base, with 14 bases left between them. The CDR3 nucleotides read TGCAGTGCTCCTAGGTGGGGCGCGAACACTGAAGCTTTCTTT. The encoded protein is CSAPRWGANTEAFF.

The gene calls are TRBV15 and TRBJ2-5; maybe TRBD1 (5 bases). The V gene's germline CDR1 is LNHNV and CDR2 YYDKDF (reference sequence). The CDR3 runs to 14 residues. The germline V and J ends were trimmed by 3 bases and 5 bases, with 13 bases remaining between them. This chain's CDR3 is CATSRSRAVETQYF. For the CDR3, the DNA is TGTGCCACCAGCAGGAGCAGGGCCGTGGAGACCCAGTACTTC.

This clonotype was detected many times. The J gene is TRBJ2-7, the V gene TRBV11-2, with 8 bases fitting TRBD2. The ends lost 3 bases at V and 3 bases at J; junction bases unmatched: 7. Germline V CDR1 and CDR2: SGHAT, FQNNGV. CDR3 size: 15 residues. The CDR3 spells CASSFQREWGYEQYF. The CDR3 DNA follows: TGTGCCAGCAGCTTCCAGCGGGAGTGGGGCTACGAGCAGTACTTC.

V is TRBV6-2 or TRBV6-3 and J is TRBJ2-3, with 10 bases identical to TRBD2. V gave up 6 bases and J gave up 2 bases; unmatched junction bases: 5. This CDR3 is 15 amino acids long. From germline, CDR1 is MNHEY and CDR2 SVGEGT. The CDR3 region has the DNA TGTGCCAGCAGCTGGACTAGCGGAAACACAGATACGCAGTATTTT. This sequence encodes CASSWTSGNTDTQYF.

This clonotype was counted ten times or more. The rearrangement links TRBV28 to TRBJ2-5, with D possibly matching TRBD2 (6 bases). The V end lost 5 bases, the J end lost 7 bases, and 20 bases lay between the germline ends. Per germline, CDR1 MDHEN and CDR2 SYDVKM. The CDR3 extends over 15 amino acids. The CDR3 DNA follows: TGTGCCAGCAGTCCTCACGAGAGTGGGGGAGGGACCCAGTACTTC. The encoded protein is CASSPHESGGGTQYF.

This clonotype was recorded many times. This chain links TRBV30 with TRBJ1-5, with D unresolved. Trimming cost V 2 bases and J 0 bases, with 5 bases left between them. This CDR3 comprises 13 residues. Looked up from germline, CDR1 is GTSNPN and CDR2 is SVGIG (reference sequence). CDR3 DNA: TGTGCCTGGAGTACGTCTAGCAATCAGCCCCAGCATTTT. It specifies CAWSTSSNQPQHF.

On this clonotype itself: This may be a read error, as it is one base from a much larger clone. The chain combines TRBV15 with TRBJ2-7, with D possibly TRBD1 on 5 matching bases. The CDR3 runs to 14 residues. The germline V gene encodes CDR1 LNHNV and CDR2 YYDKDF (reference sequence). The V and J ends lost 6 bases and 3 bases respectively, with 15 bases between them. In DNA form, the CDR3 reads TGTGCCACCAGAATGGAGACAGTGAACTACGAGCAGTACTTC. It is translated as CATRMETVNYEQYF.

This clonotype was counted at least ten times. This chain uses TRBV7-2 with TRBJ2-4; D is unclear. This CDR3 is built from 15 residues. Germline loops: CDR1 SGHTA, CDR2 FQGNSA. Trimming took 4 bases from V and 3 from J, leaving 13 bases between them. The CDR3 coding sequence is TGTGCCAGCAGCTGGTCGAGTAAGGGCAAAAACATTCAGTACTTC. Protein product: CASSWSSKGKNIQYF.

This clonotype occurred many times. The V and J genes are TRBV30 and TRBJ2-3; TRBD2 agrees at 8 bases. Trimming at V came to 5 bases and at J to 3 bases, leaving 4 bases not matched to a gene. Germline V gene sequence: CDR1 GTSNPN, CDR2 SVGIG (reference sequence). This CDR3 is built from 13 residues. Here the CDR3 reads CAWERESTDTQYF. In DNA form, the CDR3 reads TGTGCCTGGGAGCGGGAGTCGACAGATACGCAGTATTTT.

This clonotype was seen more than once but under ten times. V is TRBV19 and J is TRBJ1-1, with TRBD1 matching 7 bases. V was pared by 3 bases and J by 4 bases, with 5 bases of the junction left unmatched. In germline, CDR1 is LNHDA, CDR2 SQIVND (reference sequence). The CDR3 extends over 14 amino acids. CDR3 sequence: CASSMGGGLTEAFF. As DNA, the CDR3 is TGTGCCAGTAGTATGGGAGGGGGCCTCACTGAAGCTTTCTTT.

This clonotype was seen a few times. This chain links TRBV9 with TRBJ2-7, with D possibly being TRBD1 or TRBD2 (6 bases each). Germline CDR1 SGDLS, CDR2 YYNGEE. This CDR3 region has 15 residues. Trimming removed 3 bases from V and 6 bases from J, with 19 bases in between. The DNA for the CDR3 is TGTGCCAGCAGCGCACCGCAGGGGAGGTGGGGCGAGCAGTACTTC. Translating it yields CASSAPQGRWGEQYF.

The table lists this clonotype with many counts. The chain links TRBV30 to TRBJ1-1; D remains ambiguous. Germline CDR1 GTSNPN, CDR2 SVGIG (reference sequence). The ends were cut back, 1 base at V and 4 bases at J, with 10 bases in the middle. The CDR3 is made up of 13 amino acids. CDR3 coding DNA: TGTGCCTGGAGTGAAACAGAAGCCACTGAAGCTTTCTTT. Its translation: CAWSETEATEAFF. Full variable domain (rest looked up from reference TRBV30 and TRBJ1-1): SQTIHQWPATLVQPVGSPLSLECTVEGTSNPNLYWYRQAAGRGLQLLFYSVGIGQISSEVPQNLSASRPQDRQFILSSKKLLLSDSGFYLCAWSETEATEAFFGQGTRLTVV.

This sequence joins TRBV20-1 and TRBJ2-2; D is unresolved. The CDR3 covers 11 residues. Germline V gene data show CDR1 as DFQATT and CDR2 as SNEGSKA (reference sequence). V lost 6 bases, J lost 2 bases, and 4 bases lay in between. Written as DNA, the CDR3 is TGCAGTGCCCCAAACACCGGGGAGCTGTTTTTT. It specifies CSAPNTGELFF.

A single count supports this clonotype. V is TRBV7-9 and J is TRBJ2-7; the D gene is possibly TRBD1 (6 bases). The CDR3 runs to 13 residues. Between the trimmed V and J ends, which lost 6 bases and 4 bases, there was a span of 13 bases. CDR1 SEHNR and CDR2 FQNEAQ come from the germline V gene (reference sequence). The CDR3 DNA reads TGTGCCAGCAGTGGACAGCTGATTTACGAGCAGTACTTC. It codes for CASSGQLIYEQYF.

This clonotype was seen many times. The rearrangement uses TRBV10-3 and TRBJ1-1, with 10 bases that match TRBD1. CDR3 size: 14 residues. CDR1 ENHRY and CDR2 SYGVKD come from the germline V gene. V lost 6 bases, J lost 4 bases, and 5 bases stayed unmatched. The CDR3 DNA follows: TGTGCCATCAGGGGGGACAGGGGAGGCACTGAAGCTTTCTTT. It specifies CAIRGDRGGTEAFF.